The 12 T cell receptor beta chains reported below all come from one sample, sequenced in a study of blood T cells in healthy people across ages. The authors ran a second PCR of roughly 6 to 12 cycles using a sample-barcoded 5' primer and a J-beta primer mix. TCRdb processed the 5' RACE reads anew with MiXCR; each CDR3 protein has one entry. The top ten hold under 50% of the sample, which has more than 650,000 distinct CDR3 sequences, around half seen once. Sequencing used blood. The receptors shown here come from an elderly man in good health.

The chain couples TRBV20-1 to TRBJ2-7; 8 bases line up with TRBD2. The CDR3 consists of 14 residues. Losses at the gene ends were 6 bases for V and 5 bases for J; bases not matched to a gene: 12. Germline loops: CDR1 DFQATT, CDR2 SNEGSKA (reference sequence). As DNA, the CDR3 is TGCAGTGCGGCATCCGGGACTAGAATCCACGAGCAGTACTTC. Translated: CSAASGTRIHEQYF.

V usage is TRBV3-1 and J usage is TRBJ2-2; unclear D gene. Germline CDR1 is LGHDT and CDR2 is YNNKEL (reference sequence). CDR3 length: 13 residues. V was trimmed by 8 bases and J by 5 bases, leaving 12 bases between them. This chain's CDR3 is CASWGRGTGELFF. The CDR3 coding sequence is TGTGCCAGCTGGGGAAGAGGAACCGGGGAGCTGTTTTTT.

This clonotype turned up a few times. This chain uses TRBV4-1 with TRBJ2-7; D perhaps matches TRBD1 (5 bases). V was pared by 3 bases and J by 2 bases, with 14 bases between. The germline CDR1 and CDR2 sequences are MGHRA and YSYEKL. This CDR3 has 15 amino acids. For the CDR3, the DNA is TGCGCCAGCAGCCACCCCCGACAGACACCCTACGAGCAGTACTTC. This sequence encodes CASSHPRQTPYEQYF.

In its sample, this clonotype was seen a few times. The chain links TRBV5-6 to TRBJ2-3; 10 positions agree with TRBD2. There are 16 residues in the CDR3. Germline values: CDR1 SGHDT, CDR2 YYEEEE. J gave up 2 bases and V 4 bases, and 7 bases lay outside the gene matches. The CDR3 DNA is TGTGCCAGCAGCGGGCGACTAGCGGGCCACACAGATACGCAGTATTTT. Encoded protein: CASSGRLAGHTDTQYF. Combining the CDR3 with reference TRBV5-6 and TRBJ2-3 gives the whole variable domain DAGVTQSPTHLIKTRGQQVTLRCSPKSGHDTVSWYQQALGQGPQFIFQYYEEEERQRGNFPDRFSGHQFPNYSSELNVNALLLGDSALYLCASSGRLAGHTDTQYFGPGTRLTVL.

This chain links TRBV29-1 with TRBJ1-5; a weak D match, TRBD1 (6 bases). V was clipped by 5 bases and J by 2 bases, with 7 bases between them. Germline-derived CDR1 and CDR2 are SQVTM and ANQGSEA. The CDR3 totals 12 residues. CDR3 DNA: TGCAGCGTTCGGACAGGCAATCAGCCCCAGCATTTT. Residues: CSVRTGNQPQHF.

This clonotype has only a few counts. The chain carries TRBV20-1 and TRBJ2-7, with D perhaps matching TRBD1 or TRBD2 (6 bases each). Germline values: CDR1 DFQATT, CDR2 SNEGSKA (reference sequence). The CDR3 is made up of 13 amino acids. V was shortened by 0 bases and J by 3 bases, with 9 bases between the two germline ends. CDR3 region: CSARDGGLYEQYF. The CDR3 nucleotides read TGCAGTGCTAGAGATGGGGGGCTCTACGAGCAGTACTTC.

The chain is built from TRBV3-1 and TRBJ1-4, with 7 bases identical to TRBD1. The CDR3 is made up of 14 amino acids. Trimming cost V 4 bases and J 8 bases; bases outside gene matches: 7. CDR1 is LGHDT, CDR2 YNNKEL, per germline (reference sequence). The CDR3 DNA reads TGTGCCAGCAGCCGTCGGCAGGGGGACGAAAAACTGTTTTTT. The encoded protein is CASSRRQGDEKLFF.

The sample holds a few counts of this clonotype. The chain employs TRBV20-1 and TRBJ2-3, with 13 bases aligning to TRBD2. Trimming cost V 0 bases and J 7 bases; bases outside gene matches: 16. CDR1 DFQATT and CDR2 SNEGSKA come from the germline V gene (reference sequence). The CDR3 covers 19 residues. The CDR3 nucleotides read TGCAGTGCTAGAGATCTGAGGGGTGGACTAGCGGGAGAGGTACATACGCAGTATTTT. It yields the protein CSARDLRGGLAGEVHTQYF.

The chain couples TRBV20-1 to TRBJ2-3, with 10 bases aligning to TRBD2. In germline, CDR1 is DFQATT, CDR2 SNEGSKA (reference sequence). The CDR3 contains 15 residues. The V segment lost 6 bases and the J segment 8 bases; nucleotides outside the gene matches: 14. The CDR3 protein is CSADTGTSVSRTQYF. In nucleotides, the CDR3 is TGCAGTGCGGATACCGGGACTAGCGTCTCTCGTACGCAGTATTTT.

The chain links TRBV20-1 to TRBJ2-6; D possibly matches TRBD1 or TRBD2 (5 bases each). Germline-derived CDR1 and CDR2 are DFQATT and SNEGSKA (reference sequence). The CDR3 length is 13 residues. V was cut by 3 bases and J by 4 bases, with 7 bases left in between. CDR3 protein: CSASGAGANVLTF. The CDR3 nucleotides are TGCAGTGCTAGCGGGGCCGGGGCCAACGTCCTGACTTTC.

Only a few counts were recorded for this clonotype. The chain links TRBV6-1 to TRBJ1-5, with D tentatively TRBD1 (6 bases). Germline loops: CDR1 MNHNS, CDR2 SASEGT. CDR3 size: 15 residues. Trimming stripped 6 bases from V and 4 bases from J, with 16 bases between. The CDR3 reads CASRTYGTPNQPQHF. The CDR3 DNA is TGTGCCAGCAGGACATACGGGACACCTAATCAGCCCCAGCATTTT.

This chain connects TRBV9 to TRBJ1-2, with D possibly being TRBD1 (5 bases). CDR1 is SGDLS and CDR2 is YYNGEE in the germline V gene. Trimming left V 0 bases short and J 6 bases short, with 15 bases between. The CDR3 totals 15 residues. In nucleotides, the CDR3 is TGTGCCAGCAGCGTAGCTCAGGGCTCCGGCAATGGCTACACCTTC. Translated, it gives CASSVAQGSGNGYTF.